Sequencing of this T cell receptor beta chain was carried out in a study of glioma-infiltrating T cells. Amplification of TCR alpha and beta CDR3 regions from RNA used iRepertoire nested multiplex PCR. MiXCR was run by TCRdb on the multiplex PCR reads, yielding one entry per CDR3 protein. There are 400,000 or so distinct CDR3 sequences in the sample; around 38% occur only once, and about 12% lies in the top ten. The ends were cut back, 2 bases at V and 4 bases at J, with 17 bases in the middle. Germline V lookup: CDR1 MGHRA, CDR2 YSYEKL. The CDR3 is 16 amino acids. V gene TRBV4-1 combines with J gene TRBJ1-2; D is undetermined. This sequence originates from a human donor with low-grade glioma or glioblastoma, undergoing nonglioma brain surgery, or in good health (not recorded which). Sequenced input: glioma tissue, nonneoplastic brain tissue, or PBMCs (not recorded which). CDR3 coding DNA: TGCGCCAGCAGCCAACCAAGAGGCGGTAGGATCTATGGCTACACCTTC. This encodes CASSQPRGGRIYGYTF.